This T cell receptor (beta chain) was captured by sequencing in a study of T cell clonotyping in hematopoietic cell transplantation. Across the study: Cytoreduction preceded collection of pretransplant recipient samples. Whole-study results and caveats: Broader posttransplant TCR repertoire diversity was predicted by graft donor and pretransplant recipient Inverse Simpson Index values.

As for time point: recipient sample about 28 days before transplant, after cytoreduction. Details on this clone: As yet, its antigen is unknown.

The table came from immunoSEQ multiplex PCR; TCRdb's copy has only in-frame clones and leaves some out. The sample gives some 36,000 clones, around 95% of which show up once; about 1.5% is in the top ten. Germline CDR1 SGHVS, CDR2 FQNEAQ. This CDR3 spans 16 amino acids. The ends were cut back, 0 bases at V and 0 bases at J, with 9 bases in the middle. Sequenced here: peripheral blood mononuclear cells, sampled before stem cell transplant. The TCR comes from a man in his forties or fifties with chronic myeloid leukemia. Some clones in this sample may be carry-over from other donors' samples. The V and J genes are TRBV7-8 and TRBJ1-3; D not certain. This CDR3 reads CASSLAVRSSGNTIYF. The CDR3 DNA is TGTGCCAGCAGCTTAGCGGTCAGGAGCTCTGGAAACACCATATATTTT.